The 30 T cell receptor beta chains below all came from one sample that was sequenced in a study of Graves' ophthalmopathy and Graves' hyperthyroidism. CDR3 regions of TCR beta were amplified from RNA transcripts. Scientists carried out first-round RT-PCR using HTBI primers and then a second-round multiplex PCR. TCRdb called the multiplex PCR reads again in MiXCR, with one record for every CDR3 protein. The sample includes about 380,000 distinct CDR3 sequences, just over 15% seen only once; the top ten take around 7%. The sequenced material came from peripheral blood. The receptors were sampled from a woman aged 18 to 35 with stable Graves' hyperthyroidism.

This clonotype showed up many times. The CDR3 loop is CASSGSDSMNTEAFF. The CDR3 DNA reads as TGTGCCAGCAGCGGATCGGACAGCATGAACACTGAAGCTTTCTTT. The J gene is TRBJ1-1, the V gene TRBV11-2; tentatively, D is TRBD1 (6 bases). Germline values: CDR1 SGHAT, CDR2 FQNNGV. The CDR3 loop spans 15 amino acids. The V and J ends lost 5 bases and 0 bases respectively, with 13 bases between them.

Remarks on this clonotype: A single base separates this from a much larger clone, so it may be a read error. The chain carries TRBV7-8 and TRBJ1-5; D is possibly TRBD1 (5 bases). Germline V gene data show CDR1 as SGHVS and CDR2 as FQNEAQ. The CDR3 has 18 residues. V lost 5 bases and J lost 4, with 24 bases in between. The CDR3 here is CASSNDSVFGVWNQPQHF. CDR3 bases: TGTGCCAGCAGCAATGACAGTGTTTTTGGGGTCTGGAATCAGCCCCAGCATTTT.

This clonotype was seen at least ten times. CDR3 nucleotides: TGCGCAACCGTCCGGACGAGAAACACTGAAGCTTTCTTT. Amino acid sequence: CATVRTRNTEAFF. V and J are TRBV10-2 and TRBJ1-1, with D unresolved. The CDR3 covers 13 residues. Germline values: CDR1 WSHSY, CDR2 SAAADI.

At least ten counts were recorded for this clonotype. The chain couples TRBV7-2 to TRBJ2-7, with 7 bases that match TRBD2. V was pared by 5 bases and J by 3 bases, with 4 bases of the junction left unmatched. The germline gives CDR1 SGHTA, CDR2 FQGNSA. This CDR3 comprises 13 residues. The CDR3 sequence is CASSVRDYYEQYF. The CDR3 nucleotides are TGTGCCAGCAGCGTCCGGGACTACTACGAGCAGTACTTC.

This clonotype was counted at least ten times. The rearrangement uses TRBV6-2 or TRBV6-3 and TRBJ1-6; tentative D call: TRBD1 (5 bases). The CDR3 totals 16 residues. The V gene lost 6 bases and the J gene lost 5 bases, with 17 bases spanning the gap. Germline assignment: CDR1 MNHEY and CDR2 SVGEGT. CDR3 loop: CASRPPGRSDNSPLHF. CDR3 DNA: TGTGCCAGCAGGCCCCCAGGGAGGAGTGATAATTCACCCCTCCACTTT.

This clonotype appeared many times. The chain recombines TRBV6-5 with TRBJ1-1; no reliable D call. Germline CDR1 and CDR2: MNHEY and SVGAGI. Trimming left V 3 bases short and J 7 bases short, with 12 bases between. This CDR3 contains 13 residues. DNA for the CDR3: TGTGCCAGCAGTTATTTGGAAGGAGGTGAAGCTTTCTTT. Translated: CASSYLEGGEAFF.

Note on this clonotype: Without the conserved terminal phenylalanine or tryptophan, this CDR3 likely stems from a read error. CDR3 sequence (DNA): TGCGCCAGCAGTGATACAGGGTGGGACGAGCAGTACTAC. Its protein product is CASSDTGWDEQYY. The V and J genes are TRBV10-2 and TRBJ2-7, with D maybe TRBD1 (6 bases). The CDR3 runs to 13 residues. CDR1 and CDR2 from the germline V gene are WSHSY and SAAADI. The V end was cut by 3 bases, the J end by 5 bases, with 11 bases between.

Ten or more counts support this clonotype. V and J are TRBV20-1 and TRBJ1-2; D is ambiguous. The ends were cut back, 3 bases at V and 5 bases at J, with 16 bases in the middle. Per the germline V gene, CDR1 is DFQATT and CDR2 is SNEGSKA (reference sequence). The CDR3 consists of 14 residues. The CDR3 here is CSASDSQGGYGYTF. The CDR3 nucleotides read TGCAGTGCTAGTGACTCCCAAGGTGGTTATGGCTACACCTTC.

This clonotype was recorded at least ten times. V is TRBV20-1 and J is TRBJ2-7; 7 bases map to TRBD1. This CDR3 is 14 amino acids long. CDR1 and CDR2 (germline): DFQATT, SNEGSKA (reference sequence). The trim removed 3 bases at V and 0 bases at J, leaving 5 bases unmatched. This CDR3 reads CSASPTGSSYEQYF. The CDR3 bases are TGCAGTGCTAGTCCGACAGGGAGCTCCTACGAGCAGTACTTC.

This clonotype was counted at least ten times. The genes are TRBV10-3 and TRBJ1-2; 7 nucleotides agree with TRBD1. Germline V CDR1 and CDR2: ENHRY, SYGVKD. V dropped 8 bases and J dropped 6; count of bases not matched to a gene: 12. The CDR3 length is 14 residues. The CDR3 sequence is CAIGGRAGGHGYTF. CDR3 DNA sequence: TGTGCCATCGGGGGCCGCGCAGGGGGGCATGGCTACACCTTC.

This clonotype was detected many times. This chain joins TRBV20-1 and TRBJ2-4; D remains unclear. V was pared by 1 base and J by 8 bases, with 12 bases between. CDR1 DFQATT and CDR2 SNEGSKA come from the germline V gene (reference sequence). The CDR3 contains 13 residues. The CDR3 loop reads CSARVGFGDIQYF. CDR3 DNA: TGCAGTGCTAGAGTGGGGTTTGGTGACATTCAGTACTTC.

This clonotype was seen repeatedly, ten times or more. The V and J genes are TRBV12-3 or TRBV12-4 and TRBJ2-5; tentatively, D is TRBD1 (5 bases). V was pared by 1 base and J by 2 bases, with 8 bases between. The CDR3 has 14 residues. CDR3 region: CASSLEGRQETQYF. CDR3 coding DNA: TGTGCCAGCAGTTTAGAGGGGCGACAAGAGACCCAGTACTTC.

The V and J genes are TRBV13 and TRBJ2-7; the D gene is possibly TRBD2 (5 bases). CDR3 length equals 15 residues. Germline CDR1 and CDR2: PRHDT and FYEKMQ (reference sequence). Trimming took 6 bases from V and 3 from J, leaving 18 bases between them. The chain's CDR3 is CASSKVVGSNYEQYF. As DNA, the CDR3 is TGTGCCAGCAGTAAGGTAGTAGGGAGTAACTACGAGCAGTACTTC.

This rearrangement joins TRBV6-1 to TRBJ2-5; TRBD2 matches at 7 bases. This CDR3 has 15 residues. V trimming: 2 bases; J trimming: 5 bases; junction bases outside the gene matches: 8. CDR1 is MNHNS, CDR2 SASEGT, per germline. The CDR3 sequence: CASSEYGGSAETQYF. DNA for the CDR3: TGTGCCAGCAGTGAATACGGCGGGAGCGCGGAGACCCAGTACTTC.

Regarding this clonotype: A much more abundant neighbour one base away suggests this may be a read error. V and J are TRBV10-3 and TRBJ2-5, with no clear D. From germline, CDR1 is ENHRY and CDR2 SYGVKD. The CDR3 length is 14 residues. The CDR3 region is CAISERQEQETRYF. Here the CDR3 DNA reads TGTGCCATCAGTGAGAGGCAGGAGCAAGAGACCCGGTACTTC.

This clonotype appeared many times. V gene TRBV24-1 combines with J gene TRBJ1-5; D not resolved. Germline-derived CDR1 and CDR2 are KGHDR and SFDVKD. This CDR3 is 12 amino acids long. The V end lost 1 base, the J end lost 7 bases, and 4 bases lay between the germline ends. The CDR3 coding sequence is TGTGCCACCAGTGATTTTGAACAGCCCCAGCATTTT. Residues: CATSDFEQPQHF.

This clonotype appeared many times. This chain joins TRBV11-3 and TRBJ1-1; D may be TRBD1 (5 bases). The CDR3 sequence is 14 residues long. CDR1 is SGHNT and CDR2 is YENEEA in the germline V gene. V lost 5 bases and J 6 bases, leaving 16 bases between the germline ends. The CDR3 DNA reads as TGTGCCAGCAGCCCGGTGGGGGACGGGGCTGAAGCTTTCTTT. It is translated as CASSPVGDGAEAFF.

This clonotype was observed many times. The chain is built from TRBV27 and TRBJ2-7, with D possibly matching TRBD2 (5 bases). V was trimmed by 4 bases and J by 2 bases, leaving 21 bases between them. This CDR3 contains 17 residues. CDR1 MNHEY and CDR2 SMNVEV come from the germline V gene (reference sequence). The CDR3 protein is CASSSLSTNLIPYEQYF. The CDR3 DNA reads as TGTGCCAGCAGTTCGCTCTCGACTAATTTAATCCCCTACGAGCAGTACTTC.

The table lists this clonotype with a few counts. At one end, the junction sequence differs from germline, possibly due to a read error. The genes are TRBV29-1 and TRBJ2-4; a possible D gene is TRBD2 (6 bases). The CDR3 is 12 residues long. Germline V gene lookup returns CDR1 SQVTM and CDR2 ANQGSEA. The CDR3 sequence is CSVEGGENIKYF. The CDR3 nucleotides are TGCAGCGTTGAAGGGGGGGAAAACATTAAGTACTTC.

The table lists this clonotype with many counts. The chain couples TRBV11-2 to TRBJ2-4; D is perhaps TRBD1 (6 bases). The CDR3 contains 13 residues. Germline CDR1 and CDR2: SGHAT and FQNNGV. V was trimmed by 5 bases and J by 7 bases, leaving 12 bases between them. DNA for the CDR3: TGTGCCAGCAGCCTGGACAGAAGGAACATTCAGTACTTC. It encodes CASSLDRRNIQYF.

Many counts were recorded for this clonotype. The V and J genes are TRBV28 and TRBJ1-1, with no clear D. Germline V gives CDR1 MDHEN, CDR2 SYDVKM. V lost 6 bases and J 6 bases, leaving 20 bases between the germline ends. The CDR3 loop spans 15 amino acids. The CDR3 loop is CASRSSPGRWAEAFF. The CDR3 DNA is TGTGCCAGCAGGTCATCCCCCGGACGCTGGGCTGAAGCTTTCTTT.

As DNA, the CDR3 is TGTGCCAGCAGTTGGACTAGCGGGGGGGCCGCGGAGACCCAGTACTTC. It codes for CASSWTSGGAAETQYF. The chain has TRBV12-3 or TRBV12-4 and TRBJ2-5, with 15 bases lining up with TRBD2. The length of the CDR3 is 16 residues. Trimming removed 4 bases from V and 5 bases from J; junction bases left unmatched: 5.

In its sample, this clonotype was seen many times. V usage is TRBV2 and J usage is TRBJ1-6; 9 nucleotides line up with TRBD1. CDR1 SNHLY and CDR2 FYNNEI come from the germline V gene. V trimming: 6 bases; J trimming: 14 bases; junction bases outside the gene matches: 11. There are 14 residues in the CDR3. This CDR3 reads CASRDGTGTMALHF. The DNA for the CDR3 is TGTGCCAGCAGGGACGGGACAGGGACGATGGCCCTCCACTTT.

This clonotype has only one observation. The V and J genes are TRBV7-8 and TRBJ1-2; 8 bases are a match to TRBD1. V shed 2 bases and J 7 bases; nucleotides not matched to a gene: 9. Germline V gene data show CDR1 as SGHVS and CDR2 as FQNEAQ. This CDR3 is built from 15 residues. The CDR3 coding sequence is TGTGCCAGCAGCTTATTAGACAGGGGAGTGGGTGGCTACACCTTC. Its translation: CASSLLDRGVGGYTF.

V is TRBV25-1 and J is TRBJ2-3; no clear D. This CDR3 region has 12 residues. CDR1 and CDR2 (germline): MGHDK, SYGVNS. The ends were cut back, 0 bases at V and 5 bases at J, with 3 bases in the middle. CDR3 sequence: CASSEYGDTQYF. For the CDR3, the DNA is TGTGCCAGCAGTGAATACGGAGATACGCAGTATTTT. The full variable domain, completed using reference TRBV25-1 and TRBJ2-3, is EADIYQTPRYLVIGTGKKITLECSQTMGHDKMYWYQQDPGMELHLIHYSYGVNSTEKGDLSSESTVSRIRTEHFPLTLESARPSHTSQYLCASSEYGDTQYFGPGTRLTVL.

This clonotype was found many times. The chain is built from TRBV12-3 or TRBV12-4 and TRBJ1-6, with D unclear. The V end was cut by 5 bases, the J end by 6 bases, with 5 bases between. CDR3 length: 12 amino acids. The CDR3 sequence is CASSPRNSPLHF. CDR3 nucleotide sequence: TGTGCCAGCAGTCCACGTAATTCACCCCTCCACTTT.

This clonotype was seen many times. This rearrangement joins TRBV6-2 or TRBV6-3 to TRBJ1-1, with D maybe TRBD1 (6 bases). Germline V CDR1 and CDR2: MNHEY, SVGEGT. This CDR3 has 13 residues. The V and J ends lost 11 bases and 0 bases respectively, with 13 bases between them. The CDR3 region has the DNA TGTGCCCGCTACAGGGTAGTGAACACTGAAGCTTTCTTT. It translates to CARYRVVNTEAFF.

This clonotype occurred many times. V gene TRBV2 combines with J gene TRBJ2-5, with D possibly being TRBD2 (6 bases). The germline V gene has CDR1 SNHLY and CDR2 FYNNEI. The CDR3 is 15 residues long. V shed 5 bases and J shed 3 bases, with 16 bases lying between them. The DNA for the CDR3 is TGTGCCAGCAGTAGATCAGTACTAGCAGAAGAGACCCAGTACTTC. This codes for CASSRSVLAEETQYF.

This clonotype was counted only a few times. The CDR3 nucleotides read TGTGCCAGTAGTATAGATAGCCGATTACTCCGTCCTAATGAAAAACTGTTTTTT. Encoded protein: CASSIDSRLLRPNEKLFF. This chain connects TRBV19 to TRBJ1-4; the D is unclear. This CDR3 is built from 18 residues. Germline-derived CDR1 and CDR2 are LNHDA and SQIVND (reference sequence). Trimming left V 0 bases short and J 3 bases short, with 17 bases between.

There are many counts of this clonotype. V usage is TRBV12-3 or TRBV12-4 and J usage is TRBJ2-5; 8 nucleotides agree with TRBD1. The CDR3 contains 15 residues. The ends lost 2 bases at V and 5 bases at J; junction bases unmatched: 7. CDR3 coding DNA: TGTGCCAGCAGTTTAAGGGACAGGCGATCGGAGACCCAGTACTTC. Translating gives CASSLRDRRSETQYF.